This TCR beta chain was recovered during a study of blood T cell repertoires in COVID-19. Authors' methods: Reference gene primer amplification gave nucleated cell count estimates. Only in-frame clones appear in the TCRdb table, and some are missing; sequencing was by immunoSEQ multiplex PCR. V and J calls and clone size are as listed in that table; D and trimming were resolved from the DNA. The sample has tens of thousands of clones, under 90% seen once. CDR3 length equals 14 residues. V shed 8 bases, J shed 7 bases, and the junction held 9 bases outside the gene matches. Germline CDR1 and CDR2: WNHNN and SYGVQD (reference sequence).

The source material was peripheral blood. This clonotype originated in a man aged 55-75 years with acute or convalescent COVID-19. The chain links TRBV10-1 to TRBJ1-4, with 8 positions matching TRBD1. This chain's CDR3 is CASGPGGAGEKLFF. The CDR3 DNA reads TGCGCCAGCGGACCAGGGGGCGCGGGTGAAAAACTGTTTTTT.